These 9 T cell receptor beta chains originate from one sample sequenced in a study of cytomegalovirus exposure and HLA in healthy donors. A multiplex PCR was run with 60 Vbeta primers and 13 Jbeta primers. TCRdb keeps only in-frame clones here, not all; method: immunoSEQ multiplex PCR. The sample has about 100,000 clones, around 74% seen once. The sequenced sample was PBMCs. All receptors derive from a middle-aged woman in good health and CMV-seronegative.

V gene TRBV5-1 combines with J gene TRBJ1-1; TRBD1 matches at 7 bases. This CDR3 region has 15 residues. J gave up 0 bases and V 4 bases, and 6 bases lay outside the gene matches. Per the germline V gene, CDR1 is SGHRS and CDR2 is YFSETQ. The CDR3, as DNA: TGCGCCAGCAGCATCCCGACAGGGTTGAACACTGAAGCTTTCTTT. As protein: CASSIPTGLNTEAFF.

This chain joins TRBV6-1 and TRBJ2-7; 8 nucleotides align to TRBD2. The CDR3 totals 15 residues. Losses at the gene ends were 5 bases for V and 2 bases for J; bases not matched to a gene: 8. Germline assignment: CDR1 MNHNS and CDR2 SASEGT. The CDR3 region is CASSFGAGEPYEQYF. The CDR3 coding sequence is TGTGCCAGCAGTTTTGGAGCGGGGGAGCCCTACGAGCAGTACTTC.

V is TRBV27 and J is TRBJ2-7, with D maybe TRBD2 (6 bases). V lost 4 bases, J lost 3 bases, and 19 bases lay in between. The CDR3 spans 16 residues. The V gene's germline CDR1 is MNHEY and CDR2 SMNVEV (reference sequence). As DNA, the CDR3 is TGTGCCAGCAGTTCCCGCGGAGGGTCTCGTCTCTACGAGCAGTACTTC. It codes for CASSSRGGSRLYEQYF.

This clone has just one count. The chain combines TRBV30 with TRBJ1-1; no firm D call. Germline V gene lookup returns CDR1 GTSNPN and CDR2 SVGIG (reference sequence). The CDR3 has 12 residues. V was pared by 2 bases and J by 4 bases, with 8 bases between. CDR3 nucleotides: TGTGCCTGGAGTATATCGTTCACTGAAGCTTTCTTT. Protein: CAWSISFTEAFF.

The rearrangement links TRBV19 to TRBJ2-2, with a possible D match to TRBD2 (6 bases). Germline CDR1 is LNHDA and CDR2 is SQIVND (reference sequence). The CDR3 extends over 15 amino acids. V was pared by 3 bases and J by 3 bases, with 11 bases between. CDR3 sequence (DNA): TGTGCCAGTAGTATTAGCGGCCGGGACACCGGGGAGCTGTTTTTT. It encodes CASSISGRDTGELFF. The variable domain in full, completed from reference TRBV19 and TRBJ2-2, reads DGGITQSPKYLFRKEGQNVTLSCEQNLNHDAMYWYRQDPGQGLRLIYYSQIVNDFQKGDIAEGYSVSREKKESFPLTVTSAQKNPTAFYLCASSISGRDTGELFFGEGSRLTVL.

The V and J genes are TRBV9 and TRBJ1-1, with D possibly matching TRBD1 (5 bases). Trimming removed 1 base from V and 3 bases from J, with 13 bases in between. This CDR3 is built from 15 residues. Germline values: CDR1 SGDLS, CDR2 YYNGEE. The CDR3 loop reads CASSVQAEGYTEAFF. In DNA form, the CDR3 reads TGTGCCAGCAGCGTACAGGCGGAGGGGTACACTGAAGCTTTCTTT.

In its sample, this clone was seen a few times. CDR3 region: CASRETGGSIGEQFF. Here the CDR3 DNA reads TGCGCCAGCAGAGAGACAGGGGGTAGTATTGGTGAGCAGTTCTTC. This chain links TRBV10-2 with TRBJ2-1, with 9 nucleotides matching TRBD1. The CDR3 is 15 amino acids. Germline lookup yields CDR1 WSHSY and CDR2 SAAADI. Losses at the gene ends were 6 bases for V and 9 bases for J; bases not matched to a gene: 12.

The CDR3: CASTPQGEQFF. The DNA for the CDR3 is TGTGCCAGCACCCCCCAGGGTGAGCAGTTCTTC. The chain employs TRBV7-9 and TRBJ2-1, with D perhaps TRBD1 (5 bases). V gave up 7 bases and J gave up 9 bases, with 10 bases separating them. Germline CDR1 is SEHNR and CDR2 is FQNEAQ (reference sequence). CDR3 length: 11 amino acids.

The sample holds one count of this clone. The J gene is TRBJ2-5, the V gene TRBV5-1; tentative D call: TRBD2 (6 bases). V lost 3 bases, J lost 5 bases, and 14 bases lay in between. CDR3 length: 14 amino acids. The germline CDR1 and CDR2 sequences are SGHRS and YFSETQ. CDR3 DNA sequence: TGCGCCAGCAGCTCCCGACTAGGGAGGGAGACCCAGTACTTC. Translated, it gives CASSSRLGRETQYF.